The present entry profiles one TCR beta chain with its context. The data stem from a study of shared clonotypes between healthy human individuals. Trimming left V 7 bases short and J 3 bases short, with 10 bases between. CDR1 and CDR2 (germline): SQVTM, ANQGSEA. CDR3 length: 11 amino acids. Only in-frame clones appear in the TCRdb table, and some are missing; sequencing was by immunoSEQ multiplex PCR. There are 550,000 to 800,000 clones in the sample; 90% occur only once, and 34% lies in the top ten. The sequence was collected from a man aged 18-30 years in good health. Some clones in this sample may be carry-over from other donors' samples. Sequenced sample: memory CD8+ T cells from PBMCs. Subset meaning: CD45RO+ cells pooled with CCR7-negative TemRA cells. The J gene is TRBJ2-7, the V gene TRBV29-1; D remains unclear. The CDR3 reads CSALDGYEQYF. The CDR3 coding sequence is TGCAGCGCCCTAGACGGCTACGAGCAGTACTTC.